This T cell receptor beta chain derives from a study of blood T cells in healthy people across ages. This CDR3 spans 15 amino acids. Per germline, CDR1 MNHNS and CDR2 SASEGT. V shed 4 bases and J shed 9 bases, with 16 bases lying between them. A second roughly 7 to 11 cycle PCR used barcoded and J-beta primers. Researchers report that a template-switch adaptor with 12 random nucleotides tagged each cDNA molecule. From the 5' RACE reads, TCRdb called clonotypes with MiXCR, one entry per CDR3 protein. The sample lists about 1.6 million distinct CDR3 sequences, 30% to 35% seen once, with 11% in the top ten.

The TCR sequence derives from a woman younger than 45 in good health. Sequenced: blood. This chain links TRBV6-1 with TRBJ1-6; TRBD1 might be the D (5 bases). The CDR3 bases are TGTGCCAGCAGTGTACGGGGGGGACGGATTTCACCCCTCCACTTT. It translates to CASSVRGGRISPLHF.